This is a list of T cell receptor beta chains from one sample in a study of blood T cell repertoires in COVID-19. The assay was immunoSEQ multiplex PCR, and TCRdb's table has in-frame clones only and misses some. Here the sample spans 15,000 to 20,000 clones, around 91% being singletons. The sample consisted of peripheral blood. Receptor source: a man aged 55-75 years with active COVID-19. The CDR3 runs from the conserved cysteine through the conserved F or W. The D gene is left open where the match is weak. Part of the rows lack a size; the others show once, few, many or a class for expanded clones.

size	V	D	J	CDR3	DNA
-	TRBV19	TRBD1	TRBJ1-4	CASSTARGRNEKLFF	TGTGCCAGTAGTACGGCCAGGGGGCGTAATGAAAAACTGTTTTTT
-	TRBV10-1	-	TRBJ2-2	CASSDGSTNTGELFF	TGCGCCAGCAGTGACGGGAGCACAAACACCGGGGAGCTGTTTTTT
-	TRBV27	TRBD2	TRBJ2-3	CASSFETATSGGTDTQYF	TGTGCCAGCAGTTTCGAGACCGCTACTAGCGGGGGTACAGATACGCAGTATTTT
-	TRBV19	-	TRBJ1-2	CASSKGQTNYGYTF	TGTGCCAGTAGCAAAGGACAGACCAACTATGGCTACACCTTC
-	TRBV5-1	TRBD1	TRBJ1-3	CASRSTGGSGNTIYF	TGCGCCAGCAGGTCGACAGGGGGCTCTGGAAACACCATATATTTT
few	TRBV6-4	-	TRBJ2-3	CASSDSMEKPQYF	TGTGCCAGCAGTGACTCGATGGAGAAACCGCAGTATTTT
once	TRBV19	-	TRBJ1-5	CASSIGAGEQPQHF	TGTGCCAGTAGTATTGGAGCAGGGGAACAGCCCCAGCATTTT
-	TRBV5-1	TRBD1	TRBJ2-3	CASSLQGGTDTQYF	TGCGCCAGCAGCTTACAGGGGGGCACAGATACGCAGTATTTT
few	TRBV4-1	-	TRBJ1-5	CASSQVKLRGPTREWSNQPQHF	TGCGCCAGCAGCCAAGTTAAACTTCGGGGACCTACGCGGGAGTGGAGCAATCAGCCCCAGCATTTT
-	TRBV3-1/TRBV3-2	-	TRBJ2-5	CASSQERPVGQETQYF	TGTGCCAGCAGCCAAGAGCGGCCCGTAGGCCAAGAGACCCAGTACTTC
once	TRBV7-9	-	TRBJ1-5	CASSLASLGNRANQPQHF	TGTGCCAGCAGCTTAGCCTCACTTGGGAACAGGGCCAATCAGCCCCAGCATTTT
-	TRBV2	-	TRBJ1-2	CASIREDRGGYTF	TGTGCCAGCATCCGGGAGGATCGAGGTGGCTACACCTTC
-	TRBV6-5	-	TRBJ1-3	CATPGGSGNTIYF	TGTGCCACCCCGGGAGGCTCTGGAAACACCATATATTTT
-	TRBV6-5	-	TRBJ1-1	CASSYSIQGSTEAFF	TGTGCCAGCAGTTACTCGATTCAGGGGTCAACTGAAGCTTTCTTT
-	TRBV3-1/TRBV3-2	TRBD2	TRBJ2-7	CASSALAGGSYEQYF	TGTGCCAGCTCCGCCTTAGCGGGGGGCTCCTACGAGCAGTACTTC
-	TRBV2	-	TRBJ1-2	CASSVGGGYGYTF	TGTGCCAGCAGTGTGGGGGGAGGGTATGGCTACACCTTC
-	TRBV19	-	TRBJ1-5	CASSTRMYGQPQHF	TGTGCCAGTAGTACGCGTATGTACGGTCAGCCCCAGCATTTT
-	TRBV3-1/TRBV3-2	-	TRBJ2-6	CASRKSSGANVLTF	TGTGCCAGCAGAAAGAGCTCTGGGGCCAACGTCCTGACTTTC
few	TRBV7-9	-	TRBJ1-2	CASSLGTIANYGYTF	TGTGCCAGCAGCTTAGGCACCATAGCCAACTATGGCTACACCTTC
-	TRBV5-6	TRBD1	TRBJ2-7	CASSLYGTEAYEQYF	TGTGCCAGCAGCTTGTACGGGACAGAGGCCTACGAGCAGTACTTC
-	TRBV27	-	TRBJ1-4	CASSFGVWEKLFF	TGTGCCAGCAGCTTCGGGGTATGGGAAAAACTGTTTTTT
-	TRBV19	TRBD1	TRBJ2-7	CATMTGAGLGEQYF	TGTGCCACGATGACAGGGGCCGGACTTGGGGAGCAGTACTTC
-	TRBV7-9	TRBD1	TRBJ1-2	CASSRWTGDGYTF	TGTGCCAGCAGCCGATGGACAGGGGACGGCTACACCTTC
-	TRBV12-3/TRBV12-4	-	TRBJ2-3	CASKISAGHTQYF	TGTGCCAGCAAAATAAGTGCAGGTCATACGCAGTATTTT
once	TRBV14	TRBD1	TRBJ2-2	CASSQLTGEVGELFF	TGTGCCAGCAGCCAACTGACAGGGGAGGTCGGGGAGCTGTTTTTT
-	TRBV6-5	-	TRBJ2-7	CAAQTVDEQYF	TGTGCCGCACAAACCGTCGACGAGCAGTACTTC
few	TRBV5-5	-	TRBJ1-2	CASTTGGGDGYTF	TGTGCCAGCACCACGGGAGGGGGGGATGGCTACACCTTC
-	TRBV27	-	TRBJ2-2	CASSFYVAGVGELFF	TGTGCCAGCAGTTTTTATGTGGCAGGGGTCGGGGAGCTGTTTTTT
once	TRBV6-2/TRBV6-3	-	TRBJ2-5	CASSYPPAFGGRLKETQYF	TGTGCCAGCAGTTACCCACCTGCCTTTGGTGGCCGACTTAAAGAGACCCAGTACTTC
once	TRBV7-9	-	TRBJ2-5	CASSPKETQYF	TGTGCCAGCAGCCCTAAAGAGACCCAGTACTTC
once	TRBV10-1	TRBD1	TRBJ2-7	CASSAGQGAYEQYF	TGCGCCAGCAGTGCCGGACAGGGGGCCTACGAGCAGTACTTC
-	TRBV19	-	TRBJ2-5	CASSIGRAETQYF	TGTGCCAGTAGTATAGGCAGGGCAGAGACCCAGTACTTC
-	TRBV6-5	TRBD1	TRBJ1-4	CASRWTGIHEKLFF	TGTGCCAGCAGATGGACAGGAATCCATGAAAAACTGTTTTTT